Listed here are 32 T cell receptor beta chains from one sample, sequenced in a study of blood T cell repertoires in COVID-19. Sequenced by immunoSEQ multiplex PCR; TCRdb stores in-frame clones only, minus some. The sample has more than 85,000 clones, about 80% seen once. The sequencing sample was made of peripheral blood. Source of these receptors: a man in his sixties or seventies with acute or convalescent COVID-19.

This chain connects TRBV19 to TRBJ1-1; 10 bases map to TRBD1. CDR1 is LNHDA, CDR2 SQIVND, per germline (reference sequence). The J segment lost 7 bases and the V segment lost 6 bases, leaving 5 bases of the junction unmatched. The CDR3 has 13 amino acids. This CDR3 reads CASRTTGGIEAFF. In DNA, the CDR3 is TGTGCCAGTAGGACGACAGGGGGCATTGAAGCTTTCTTT.

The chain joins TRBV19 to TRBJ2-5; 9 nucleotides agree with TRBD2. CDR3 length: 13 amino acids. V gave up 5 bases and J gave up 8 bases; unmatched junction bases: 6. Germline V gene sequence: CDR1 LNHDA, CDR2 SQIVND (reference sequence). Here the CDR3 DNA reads TGTGCCAGTAGTTCGGGACTAGCAAACACCCAGTACTTC. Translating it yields CASSSGLANTQYF. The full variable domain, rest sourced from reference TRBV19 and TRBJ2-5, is DGGITQSPKYLFRKEGQNVTLSCEQNLNHDAMYWYRQDPGQGLRLIYYSQIVNDFQKGDIAEGYSVSREKKESFPLTVTSAQKNPTAFYLCASSSGLANTQYFGPGTRLLVL.

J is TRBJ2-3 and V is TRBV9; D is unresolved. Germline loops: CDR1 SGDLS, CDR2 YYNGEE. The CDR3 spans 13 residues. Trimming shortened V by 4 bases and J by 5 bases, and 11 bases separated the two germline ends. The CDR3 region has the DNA TGTGCCAGCAGCCCCCGACTGGTAGATACGCAGTATTTT. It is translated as CASSPRLVDTQYF.

The DNA of the CDR3 is TGTGCCAGCAGCTCCGGACTAGCGGGAGGAGATACGCAGTATTTT. It translates to CASSSGLAGGDTQYF. The rearrangement uses TRBV28 and TRBJ2-3, with 14 positions matching TRBD2. Germline V gives CDR1 MDHEN, CDR2 SYDVKM. J lost 5 bases, V lost 6 bases, and 4 bases had no gene match. The CDR3 runs 15 residues.

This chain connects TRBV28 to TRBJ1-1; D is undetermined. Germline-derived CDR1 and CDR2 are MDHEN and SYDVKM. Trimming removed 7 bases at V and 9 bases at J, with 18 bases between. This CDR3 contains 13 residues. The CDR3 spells CASTFGDTLKAFF. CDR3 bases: TGTGCCAGCACTTTCGGGGATACACTGAAAGCTTTCTTT.

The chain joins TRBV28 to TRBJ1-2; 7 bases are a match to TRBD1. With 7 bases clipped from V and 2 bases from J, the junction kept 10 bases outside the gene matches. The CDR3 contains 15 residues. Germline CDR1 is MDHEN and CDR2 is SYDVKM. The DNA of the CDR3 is TGTGCCAGCAAACCCGGACAGGTGATAAACTATGGCTACACCTTC. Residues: CASKPGQVINYGYTF.

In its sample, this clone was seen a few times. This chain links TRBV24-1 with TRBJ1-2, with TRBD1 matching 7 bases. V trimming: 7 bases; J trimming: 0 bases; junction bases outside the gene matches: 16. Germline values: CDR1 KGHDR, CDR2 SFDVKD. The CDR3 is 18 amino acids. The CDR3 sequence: CATSYSRDRQPPNYGYTF. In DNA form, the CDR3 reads TGTGCCACCAGCTATTCCCGGGACAGACAACCCCCTAACTATGGCTACACCTTC.

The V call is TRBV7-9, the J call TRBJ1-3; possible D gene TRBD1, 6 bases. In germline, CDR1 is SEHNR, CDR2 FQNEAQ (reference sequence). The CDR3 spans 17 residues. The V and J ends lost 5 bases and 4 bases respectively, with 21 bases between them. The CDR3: CASSDLYNRTAGNTIYF. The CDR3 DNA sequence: TGTGCCAGCAGCGACCTCTACAATCGGACAGCGGGAAACACCATATATTTT.

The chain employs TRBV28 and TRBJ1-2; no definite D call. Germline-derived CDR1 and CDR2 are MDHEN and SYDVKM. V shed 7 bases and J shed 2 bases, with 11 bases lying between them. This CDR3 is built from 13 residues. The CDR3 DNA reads TGTGCCAGCACACCAGGAACCAACTATGGCTACACCTTC. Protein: CASTPGTNYGYTF.

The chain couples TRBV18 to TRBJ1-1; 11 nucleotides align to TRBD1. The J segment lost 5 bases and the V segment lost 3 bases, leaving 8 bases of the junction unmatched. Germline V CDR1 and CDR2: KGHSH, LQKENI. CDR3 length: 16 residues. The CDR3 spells CASSPPDRGRYTEAFF. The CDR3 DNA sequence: TGTGCCAGCTCACCTCCGGACAGGGGGCGGTATACTGAAGCTTTCTTT.

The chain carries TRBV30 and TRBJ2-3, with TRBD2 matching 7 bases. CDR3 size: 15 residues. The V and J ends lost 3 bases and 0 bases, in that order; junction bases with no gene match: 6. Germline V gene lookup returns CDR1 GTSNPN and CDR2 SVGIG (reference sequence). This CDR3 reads CAWRLSGSSTDTQYF. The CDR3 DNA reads TGTGCCTGGAGACTTAGCGGGTCTAGCACAGATACGCAGTATTTT.

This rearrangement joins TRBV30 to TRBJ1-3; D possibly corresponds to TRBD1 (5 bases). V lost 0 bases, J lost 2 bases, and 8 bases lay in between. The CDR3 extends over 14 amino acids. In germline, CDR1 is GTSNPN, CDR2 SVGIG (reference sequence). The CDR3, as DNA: TGTGCCTGGAGTGTAGGGGTAGCTGGAAACACCATATATTTT. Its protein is CAWSVGVAGNTIYF.

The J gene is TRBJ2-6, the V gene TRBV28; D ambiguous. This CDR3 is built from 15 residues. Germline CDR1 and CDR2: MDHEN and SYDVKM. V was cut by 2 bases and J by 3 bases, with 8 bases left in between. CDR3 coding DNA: TGTGCCAGCAGTTTAGCCCCGGTTGGGGCCAACGTCCTGACTTTC. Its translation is CASSLAPVGANVLTF.

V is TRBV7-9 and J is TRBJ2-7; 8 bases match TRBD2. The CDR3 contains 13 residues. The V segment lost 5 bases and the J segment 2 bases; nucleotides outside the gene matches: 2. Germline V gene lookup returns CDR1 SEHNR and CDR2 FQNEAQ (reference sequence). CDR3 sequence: CASSVGGAYEQYF. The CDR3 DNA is TGTGCCAGCAGCGTCGGGGGGGCCTACGAGCAGTACTTC.

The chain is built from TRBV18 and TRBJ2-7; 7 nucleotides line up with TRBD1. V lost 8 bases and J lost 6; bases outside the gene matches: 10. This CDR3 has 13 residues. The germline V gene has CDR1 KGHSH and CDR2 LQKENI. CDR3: CASLQGLGSEQYF. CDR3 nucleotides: TGTGCCAGCCTACAGGGGTTAGGCAGCGAGCAGTACTTC.

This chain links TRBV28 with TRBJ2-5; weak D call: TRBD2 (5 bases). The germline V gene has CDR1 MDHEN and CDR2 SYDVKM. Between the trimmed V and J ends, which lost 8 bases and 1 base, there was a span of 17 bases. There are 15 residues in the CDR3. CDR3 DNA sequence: TGTGCCAGCCAACAGAGGGCCGGACTCCAAGAGACCCAGTACTTC. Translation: CASQQRAGLQETQYF.

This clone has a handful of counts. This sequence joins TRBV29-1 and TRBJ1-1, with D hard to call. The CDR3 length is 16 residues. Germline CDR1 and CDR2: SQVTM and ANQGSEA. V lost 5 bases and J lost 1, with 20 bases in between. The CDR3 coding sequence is TGCAGCGTTAACTTGCCGCGTTGGGCGCGGAACACTGAAGCTTTCTTT. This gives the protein CSVNLPRWARNTEAFF.

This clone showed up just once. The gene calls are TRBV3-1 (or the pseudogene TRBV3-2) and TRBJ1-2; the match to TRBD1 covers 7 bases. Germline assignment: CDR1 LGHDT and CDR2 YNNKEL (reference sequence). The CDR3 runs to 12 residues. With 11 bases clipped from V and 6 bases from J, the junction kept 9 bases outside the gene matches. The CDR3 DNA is TGTGCCTGTCAAGGGGGCAGGAATGGCTACACCTTC. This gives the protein CACQGGRNGYTF.

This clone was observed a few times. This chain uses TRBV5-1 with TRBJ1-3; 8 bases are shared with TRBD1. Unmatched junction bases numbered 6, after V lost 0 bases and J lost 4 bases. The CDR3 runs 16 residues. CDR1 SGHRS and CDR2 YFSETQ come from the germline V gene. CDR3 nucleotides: TGCGCCAGCAGCTTGGGTCGCAGGGGGCCAGGAAACACCATATATTTT. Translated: CASSLGRRGPGNTIYF. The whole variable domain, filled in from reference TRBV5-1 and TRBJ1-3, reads KAGVTQTPRYLIKTRGQQVTLSCSPISGHRSVSWYQQTPGQGLQFLFEYFSETQRNKGNFPGRFSGRQFSNSRSEMNVSTLELGDSALYLCASSLGRRGPGNTIYFGEGSWLTVV.

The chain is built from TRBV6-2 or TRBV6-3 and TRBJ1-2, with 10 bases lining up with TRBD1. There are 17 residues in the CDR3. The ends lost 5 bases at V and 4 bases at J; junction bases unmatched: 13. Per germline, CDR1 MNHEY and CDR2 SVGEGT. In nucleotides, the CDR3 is TGTGCCAGCAGTCCAACCAAGTCCCGGGACAGGGGCTATGGCTACACCTTC. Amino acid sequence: CASSPTKSRDRGYGYTF.

The CDR3: CASSQAGSYGYTF. The CDR3 coding sequence is TGTGCCAGCAGCCAGGCGGGGTCCTATGGCTACACCTTC. The chain combines TRBV3-1 (or the pseudogene TRBV3-2) with TRBJ1-2; no clear D. The CDR3 contains 13 residues. Trimming took off 3 bases at V and 4 bases at J, with 9 bases between the two ends. Per the germline V gene, CDR1 is LGHDT and CDR2 is YNNKEL (reference sequence).

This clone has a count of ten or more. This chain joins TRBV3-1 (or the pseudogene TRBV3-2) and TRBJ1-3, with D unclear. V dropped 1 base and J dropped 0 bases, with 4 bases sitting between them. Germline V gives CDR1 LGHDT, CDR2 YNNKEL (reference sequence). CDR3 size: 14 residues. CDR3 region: CASSQVSSGNTIYF. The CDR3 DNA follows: TGTGCCAGCAGCCAAGTGAGCTCTGGAAACACCATATATTTT.

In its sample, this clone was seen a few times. The CDR3 region has the DNA TGTGCCAGTAGTCCGACAGGGGGAAAAGCTTTCTTT. Protein product: CASSPTGGKAFF. The chain employs TRBV19 and TRBJ1-1; 9 bases are a match to TRBD1. Germline V gene sequence: CDR1 LNHDA, CDR2 SQIVND (reference sequence). J was trimmed by 9 bases and V by 5 bases; bases with no gene match: 4. The CDR3 runs 12 residues.

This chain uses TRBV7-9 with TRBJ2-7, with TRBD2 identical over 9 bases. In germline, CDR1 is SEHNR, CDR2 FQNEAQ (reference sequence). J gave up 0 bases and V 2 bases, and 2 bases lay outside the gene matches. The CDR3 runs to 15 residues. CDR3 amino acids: CASSLYSGSSYEQYF. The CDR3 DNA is TGTGCCAGCAGCTTATATAGCGGGAGCTCCTACGAGCAGTACTTC.

The CDR3 is CASSPIAGEETQYF. CDR3 nucleotide sequence: TGTGCCAGTAGTCCTATAGCGGGAGAAGAGACCCAGTACTTC. The chain has TRBV19 and TRBJ2-5, with 9 bases identical to TRBD2. Germline trimming cut 5 bases from V and 3 bases from J; bases unmatched to any gene: 4. CDR3 length: 14 residues. Germline CDR1 LNHDA, CDR2 SQIVND (reference sequence).

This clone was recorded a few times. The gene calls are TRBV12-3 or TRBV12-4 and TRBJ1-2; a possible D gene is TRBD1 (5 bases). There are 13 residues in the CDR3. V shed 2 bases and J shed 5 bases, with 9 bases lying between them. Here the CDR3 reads CASSLTAGYGYTF. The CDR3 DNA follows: TGTGCCAGCAGTTTAACGGCAGGGTATGGCTACACCTTC.

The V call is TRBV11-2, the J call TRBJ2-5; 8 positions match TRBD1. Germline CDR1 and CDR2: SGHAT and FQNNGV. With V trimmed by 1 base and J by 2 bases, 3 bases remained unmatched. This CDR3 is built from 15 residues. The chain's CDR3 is CASSLGTGRQETQYF. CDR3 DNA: TGTGCCAGCAGCTTAGGGACAGGGAGGCAAGAGACCCAGTACTTC.

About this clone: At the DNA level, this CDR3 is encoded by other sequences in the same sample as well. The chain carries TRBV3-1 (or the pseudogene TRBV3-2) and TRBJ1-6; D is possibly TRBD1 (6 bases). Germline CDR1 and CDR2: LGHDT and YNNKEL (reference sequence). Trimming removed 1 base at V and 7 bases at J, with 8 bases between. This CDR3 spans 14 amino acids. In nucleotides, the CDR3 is TGTGCCAGCAGCCAAGGGACAGTCAATTCACCCCTCCACTTT. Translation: CASSQGTVNSPLHF.

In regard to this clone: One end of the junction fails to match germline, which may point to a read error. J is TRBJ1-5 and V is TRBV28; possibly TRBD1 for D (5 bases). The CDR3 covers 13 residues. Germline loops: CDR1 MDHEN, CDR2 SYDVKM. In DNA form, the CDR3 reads TGCAGCGGGGCGGGTACGAGCAATCAGCCCCAGCATTTT. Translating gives CSGAGTSNQPQHF.

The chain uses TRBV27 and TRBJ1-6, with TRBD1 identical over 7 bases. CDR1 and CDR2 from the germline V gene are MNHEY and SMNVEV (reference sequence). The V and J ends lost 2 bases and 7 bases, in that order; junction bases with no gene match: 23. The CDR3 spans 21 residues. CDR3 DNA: TGTGCCAGCAGTTTAAGCGGGTTGGGGACAGCAGGGTTGTTGAGGAATTCACCCCTCCACTTT. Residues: CASSLSGLGTAGLLRNSPLHF.

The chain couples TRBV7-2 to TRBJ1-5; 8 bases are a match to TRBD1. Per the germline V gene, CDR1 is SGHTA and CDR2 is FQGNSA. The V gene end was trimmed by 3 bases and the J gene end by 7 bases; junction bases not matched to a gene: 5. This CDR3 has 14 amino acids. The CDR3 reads CASSFAGGRQPQHF. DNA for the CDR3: TGTGCCAGCAGCTTCGCAGGGGGCAGACAGCCCCAGCATTTT. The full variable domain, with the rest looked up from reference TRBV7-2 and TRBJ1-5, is GAGVSQSPSNKVTEKGKDVELRCDPISGHTALYWYRQSLGQGLEFLIYFQGNSAPDKSGLPSDRFSAERTGGSVSTLTIQRTQQEDSAVYLCASSFAGGRQPQHFGDGTRLSIL.

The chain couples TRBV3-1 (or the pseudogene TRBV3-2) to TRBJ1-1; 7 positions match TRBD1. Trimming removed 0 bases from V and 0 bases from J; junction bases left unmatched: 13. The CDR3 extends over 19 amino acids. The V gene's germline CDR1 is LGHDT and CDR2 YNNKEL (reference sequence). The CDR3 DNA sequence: TGTGCCAGCAGCCAAGATGGCGTTCGGACAGGACTTTTGAACACTGAAGCTTTCTTT. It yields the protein CASSQDGVRTGLLNTEAFF.